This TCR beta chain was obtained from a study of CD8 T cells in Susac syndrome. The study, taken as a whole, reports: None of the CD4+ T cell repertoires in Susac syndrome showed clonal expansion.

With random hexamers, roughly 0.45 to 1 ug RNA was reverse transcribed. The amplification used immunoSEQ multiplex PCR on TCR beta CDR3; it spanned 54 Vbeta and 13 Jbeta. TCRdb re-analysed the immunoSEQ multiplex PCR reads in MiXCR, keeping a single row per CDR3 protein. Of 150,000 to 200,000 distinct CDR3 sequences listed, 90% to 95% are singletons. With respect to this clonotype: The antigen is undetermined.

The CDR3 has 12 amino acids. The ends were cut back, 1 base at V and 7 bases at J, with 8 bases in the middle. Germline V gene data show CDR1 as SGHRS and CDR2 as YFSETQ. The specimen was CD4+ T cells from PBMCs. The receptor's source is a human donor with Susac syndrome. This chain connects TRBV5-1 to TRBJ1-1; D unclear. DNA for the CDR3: TGCGCCAGCAGCTTGAGAAGGGATGAAGCTTTCTTT. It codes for CASSLRRDEAFF.